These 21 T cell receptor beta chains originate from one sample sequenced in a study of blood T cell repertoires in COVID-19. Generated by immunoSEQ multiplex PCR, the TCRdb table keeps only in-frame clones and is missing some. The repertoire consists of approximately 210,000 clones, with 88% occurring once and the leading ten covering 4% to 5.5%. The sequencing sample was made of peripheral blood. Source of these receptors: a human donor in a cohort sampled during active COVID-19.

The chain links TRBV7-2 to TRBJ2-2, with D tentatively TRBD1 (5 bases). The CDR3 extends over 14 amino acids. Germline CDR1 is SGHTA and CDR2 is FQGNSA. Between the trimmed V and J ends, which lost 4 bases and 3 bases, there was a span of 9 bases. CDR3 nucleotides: TGTGCCAGCAGCTCGCAGGGATACACCGGGGAGCTGTTTTTT. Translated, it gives CASSSQGYTGELFF.

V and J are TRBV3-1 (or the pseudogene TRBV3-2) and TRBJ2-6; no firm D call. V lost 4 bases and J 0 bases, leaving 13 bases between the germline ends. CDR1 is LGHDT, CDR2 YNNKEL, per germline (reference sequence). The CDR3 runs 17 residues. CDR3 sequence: CASSRRLTSSGANVLTF. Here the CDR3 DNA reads TGTGCCAGCAGCCGGCGGTTAACGAGCTCTGGGGCCAACGTCCTGACTTTC.

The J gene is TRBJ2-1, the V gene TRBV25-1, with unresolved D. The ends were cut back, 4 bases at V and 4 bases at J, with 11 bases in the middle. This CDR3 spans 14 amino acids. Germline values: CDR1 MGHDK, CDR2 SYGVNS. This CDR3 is CASSASGVYNEQFF. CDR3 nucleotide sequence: TGTGCCAGCAGTGCCTCCGGAGTTTACAATGAGCAGTTCTTC.

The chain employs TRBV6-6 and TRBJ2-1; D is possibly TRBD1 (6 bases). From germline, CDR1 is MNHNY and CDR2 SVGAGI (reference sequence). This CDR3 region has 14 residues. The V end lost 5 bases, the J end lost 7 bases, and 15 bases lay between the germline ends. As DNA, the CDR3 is TGTGCCAGCAGTCCCGGGACAAGGGAGAATGAGCAGTTCTTC. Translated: CASSPGTRENEQFF.

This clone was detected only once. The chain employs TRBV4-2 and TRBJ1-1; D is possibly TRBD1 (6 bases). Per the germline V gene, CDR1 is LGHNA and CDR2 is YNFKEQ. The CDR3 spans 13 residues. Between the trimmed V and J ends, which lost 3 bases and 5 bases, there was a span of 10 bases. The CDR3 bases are TGTGCCAGCAGCCAGATACAGGGTACTGAAGCTTTCTTT. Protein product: CASSQIQGTEAFF.

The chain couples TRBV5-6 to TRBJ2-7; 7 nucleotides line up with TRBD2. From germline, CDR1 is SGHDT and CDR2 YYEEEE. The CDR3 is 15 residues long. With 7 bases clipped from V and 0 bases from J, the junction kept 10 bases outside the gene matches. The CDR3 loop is CASSNSGGSSYEQYF. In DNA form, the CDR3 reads TGTGCCAGCTCAAACTCAGGCGGGAGCTCCTACGAGCAGTACTTC.

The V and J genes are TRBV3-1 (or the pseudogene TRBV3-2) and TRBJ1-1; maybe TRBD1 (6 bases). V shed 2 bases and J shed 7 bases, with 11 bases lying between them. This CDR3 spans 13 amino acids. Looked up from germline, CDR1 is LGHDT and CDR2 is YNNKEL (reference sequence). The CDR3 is CASSQLGGGEAFF. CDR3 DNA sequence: TGTGCCAGCAGCCAATTGGGAGGGGGTGAAGCTTTCTTT.

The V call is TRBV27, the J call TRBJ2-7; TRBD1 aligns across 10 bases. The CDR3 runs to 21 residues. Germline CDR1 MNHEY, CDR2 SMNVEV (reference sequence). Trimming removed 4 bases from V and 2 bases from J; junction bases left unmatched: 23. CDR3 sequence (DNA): TGTGCCAGCAGTTGGGGGAGGGACAGGGGCGGTTTGGATCCCATTCCCTACGAGCAGTACTTC. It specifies CASSWGRDRGGLDPIPYEQYF.

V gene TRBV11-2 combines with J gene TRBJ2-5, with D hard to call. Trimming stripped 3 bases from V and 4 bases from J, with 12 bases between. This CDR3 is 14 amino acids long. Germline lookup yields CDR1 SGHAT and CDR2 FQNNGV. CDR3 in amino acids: CASSFRSRGETQYF. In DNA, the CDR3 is TGTGCCAGCAGCTTTCGCAGTAGAGGAGAGACCCAGTACTTC.

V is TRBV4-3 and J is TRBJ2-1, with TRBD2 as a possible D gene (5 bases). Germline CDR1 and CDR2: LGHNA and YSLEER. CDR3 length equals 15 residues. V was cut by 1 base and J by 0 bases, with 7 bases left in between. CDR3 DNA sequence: TGCGCCAGCAGCCAAGGCACTAGCTCCTACAATGAGCAGTTCTTC. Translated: CASSQGTSSYNEQFF.

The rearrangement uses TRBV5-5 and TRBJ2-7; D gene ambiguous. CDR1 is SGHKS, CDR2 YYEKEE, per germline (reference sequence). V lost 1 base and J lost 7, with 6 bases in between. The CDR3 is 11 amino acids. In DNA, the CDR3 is TGTGCCAGCAGCTTGAACTTGGAGCAGTACTTC. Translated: CASSLNLEQYF.

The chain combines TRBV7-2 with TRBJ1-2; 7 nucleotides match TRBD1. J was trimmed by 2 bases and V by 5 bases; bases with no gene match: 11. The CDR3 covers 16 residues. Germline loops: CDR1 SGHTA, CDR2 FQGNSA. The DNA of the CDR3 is TGTGCCAGCAGCGCCGGGACAGCAAGGGTAAACTATGGCTACACCTTC. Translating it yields CASSAGTARVNYGYTF.

The CDR3 DNA is TGTGCCAGCAGGCGGGCAGGACAAGAGACCCAGTACTTC. It specifies CASRRAGQETQYF. This chain links TRBV27 with TRBJ2-5, with D perhaps TRBD2 (5 bases). The germline gives CDR1 MNHEY, CDR2 SMNVEV (reference sequence). Trimming removed 6 bases from V and 2 bases from J, with 10 bases in between. The CDR3 is 13 residues long.

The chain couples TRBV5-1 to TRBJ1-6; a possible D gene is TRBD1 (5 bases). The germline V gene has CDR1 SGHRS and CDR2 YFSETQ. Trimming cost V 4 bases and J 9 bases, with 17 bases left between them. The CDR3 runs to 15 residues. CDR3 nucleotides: TGCGCCAGCAGCGGGGGACTGACATCGGGTTCACCCCTCCACTTT. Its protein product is CASSGGLTSGSPLHF.

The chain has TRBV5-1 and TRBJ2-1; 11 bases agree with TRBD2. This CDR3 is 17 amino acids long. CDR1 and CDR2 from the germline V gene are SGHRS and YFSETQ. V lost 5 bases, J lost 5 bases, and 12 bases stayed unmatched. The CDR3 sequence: CASRAWALAGGDNEQFF. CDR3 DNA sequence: TGCGCCAGCAGAGCTTGGGCTCTAGCGGGGGGCGACAATGAGCAGTTCTTC.

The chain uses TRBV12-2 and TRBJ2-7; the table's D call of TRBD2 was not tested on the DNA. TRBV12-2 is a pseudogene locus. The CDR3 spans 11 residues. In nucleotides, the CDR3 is TGTGCAAGGCGCTCTAGCTACGAGCAGTACTTC. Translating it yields CARRSSYEQYF.

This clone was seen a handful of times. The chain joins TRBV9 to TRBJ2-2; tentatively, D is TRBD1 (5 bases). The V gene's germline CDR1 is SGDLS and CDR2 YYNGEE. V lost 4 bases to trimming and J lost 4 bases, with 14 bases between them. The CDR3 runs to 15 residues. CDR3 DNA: TGTGCCAGCAGCCCCCGGTTAGGGGTCACCGGGGAGCTGTTTTTT. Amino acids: CASSPRLGVTGELFF.

The CDR3 bases are TGCGCCAGCAGCACGGACAGGGGGATTTACAATGAGCAGTTCTTC. As protein: CASSTDRGIYNEQFF. This chain uses TRBV4-3 with TRBJ2-1; 10 bases map to TRBD1. CDR1 and CDR2 from the germline V gene are LGHNA and YSLEER. Trimming at V came to 5 bases and at J to 4 bases, leaving 5 bases not matched to a gene. The CDR3 runs 15 residues.

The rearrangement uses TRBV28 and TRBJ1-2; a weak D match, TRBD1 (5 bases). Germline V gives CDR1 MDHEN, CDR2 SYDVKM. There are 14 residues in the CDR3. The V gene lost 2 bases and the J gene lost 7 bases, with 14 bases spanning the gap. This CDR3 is CASSLTEGRGGYTF. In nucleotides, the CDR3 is TGTGCCAGCAGTTTAACCGAGGGGAGGGGTGGCTACACCTTC.

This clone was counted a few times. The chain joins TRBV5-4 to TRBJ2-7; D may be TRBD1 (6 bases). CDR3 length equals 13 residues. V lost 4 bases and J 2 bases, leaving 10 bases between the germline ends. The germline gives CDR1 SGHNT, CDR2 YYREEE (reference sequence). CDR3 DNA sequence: TGTGCCAGCAGCCTCAGGGGTCCCTACGAGCAGTACTTC. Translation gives CASSLRGPYEQYF.

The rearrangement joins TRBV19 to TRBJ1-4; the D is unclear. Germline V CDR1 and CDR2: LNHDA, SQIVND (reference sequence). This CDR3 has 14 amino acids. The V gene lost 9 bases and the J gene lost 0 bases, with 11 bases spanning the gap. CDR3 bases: TGTGCCAGCGCTGAGACTGCAACTAATGAAAAACTGTTTTTT. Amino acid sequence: CASAETATNEKLFF. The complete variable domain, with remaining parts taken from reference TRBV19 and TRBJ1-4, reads DGGITQSPKYLFRKEGQNVTLSCEQNLNHDAMYWYRQDPGQGLRLIYYSQIVNDFQKGDIAEGYSVSREKKESFPLTVTSAQKNPTAFYLCASAETATNEKLFFGSGTQLSVL.